This T cell receptor (beta chain) was sequenced during a study of cytomegalovirus exposure and HLA in healthy donors. TCRdb's table, derived via immunoSEQ multiplex PCR, lists solely in-frame clones and lacks some. The profile shows 80,000 or so clones, roughly 94% of them singletons. Trimming stripped 5 bases from V and 5 bases from J, with 16 bases between. The germline gives CDR1 SGHAT, CDR2 FQNNGV. The CDR3 extends over 14 amino acids. The V and J genes are TRBV11-2 and TRBJ2-7, with D unresolved. The clonotype originates from a woman under 30 in good health and CMV-seronegative. Sample: PBMCs. In DNA, the CDR3 is TGTGCCAGCAGCGTGATTTGGTACGGAGACGAGCAGTACTTC. Encoded protein: CASSVIWYGDEQYF.